This TCR beta chain was identified during a study of response to subunit inactivated influenza vaccine (dated by TCRdb to the late 2010s). Context from the whole study: The study used deep quantitative T cell receptor repertoire profiling to track responses to a trivalent subunit inactivated influenza vaccine. Beyond this particular receptor, the publication reports: The authors suggested that each seasonal influenza vaccination may recruit only a limited number of new T cells.

The library was made by RT-PCR. Sequencing relied on an Illumina HiSeq 2500. Through fastp at Q25 and MiXCR, TCRdb rebuilt clones from the public reads, retaining in-frame beta chains. Identical CDR3 protein sequences are pooled into one entry, listed with their most common genes and DNA. Here the sample has more than 600,000 distinct CDR3 sequences; under 20% occur a single time. The top ten clones comprise 11% of the sample. Including cysteine and phenylalanine, the CDR3 has 15 amino acids. CDR3 DNA is the only sequence kept; it has 45 bases, read in frame from the first base. The V end gives up 3 bases and the J end 6 bases, leaving 6 bases in the junction not matched to a gene. From a lookup of the germline V gene, CDR1 and CDR2 are ENHRY and SYGVKD. A note on this clonotype: Its antigen has not been determined. Base qualities are missing; no much larger clone stands one base away.

The sequencing here drew on PBMCs from blood, taken less than 6 days after vaccination. The chain is assembled from TRBV10-3 and TRBJ2-2; TRBD1 agrees with 8 junctional bases. The sequence was obtained from a man between 50 and 59 years old who received an inactivated influenza vaccine. Donor details come from another sample of the same person, matched by shared clones. The CDR3 here reads CAISDDRGTSGELFF. The nucleotides read TGTGCCATCAGTGACGACAGGGGCACATCCGGGGAGCTGTTTTTT.